This TCR beta chain was identified during a study of cytomegalovirus exposure and HLA in healthy donors. Study-wide findings and caveats: In an earlier analysis, in several hundred donors, most V segments appeared productive either ~87% or ~30% of the time. The authors later found TCR association rates varying by HLA locus, with DRB1 most and HLA-C fewest. In vitro experiments confirmed that a few CMV-associated chains were specific for CMV antigens. The classifier reportedly diagnosed cytomegalovirus status with high sensitivity and specificity.

CDR3 length: 15 amino acids. Trimming stripped 3 bases from V and 3 bases from J, with 11 bases between. Germline V gene lookup returns CDR1 SGHTA and CDR2 FQGNSA. 60 Vbeta and 13 Jbeta primers were used in PCR. Here immunoSEQ multiplex PCR was the method, and the copy in TCRdb shows in-frame clones only, minus some. The sample records about 120,000 clones, more than 70% being singletons. For this clone: Its antigen is not known.

V and J are TRBV7-2 and TRBJ2-2, with D possibly being TRBD2 (6 bases). This receptor was obtained from a man between 45 and 60 years old in good health and CMV-seronegative. The sequenced sample consisted of PBMCs. The CDR3 DNA follows: TGTGCCAGCAGCTTCCGGGACTCGCACACCGGGGAGCTGTTTTTT. Protein sequence: CASSFRDSHTGELFF.